A selection of T cell receptor beta chains follows, all from one sample in a study of T cell responses to AZD1222 COVID-19 vaccine. Here immunoSEQ multiplex PCR was the method, and the copy in TCRdb shows in-frame clones only, minus some. The table lists 150,000 to 200,000 clones, roughly 87% of them singletons. The sequencing here drew on peripheral blood, taken on day 0 of AZD1222 vaccination. The source of these receptors is an adult in good health. Each CDR3 is given with its conserved first and last residue. The D gene is left open where the match is weak. A row's size may be missing; if present it is once, few, many or a size class.

d_call: TRBD1; clone_size: -; j_call: TRBJ1-4; v_call: TRBV3-1/TRBV3-2; cdr3_aa: CASSPPYVSGGHEKLFF; cdr3_nt: TGTGCCAGCAGCCCCCCTTATGTATCAGGGGGTCATGAAAAACTGTTTTTT
d_call: -; clone_size: -; j_call: TRBJ2-7; v_call: TRBV19; cdr3_aa: CASSPDILPYEQYF; cdr3_nt: TGTGCCAGTAGTCCGGACATTCTACCCTACGAGCAGTACTTC
d_call: TRBD1; clone_size: -; j_call: TRBJ1-1; v_call: TRBV18; cdr3_aa: CASSPDRASEAFF; cdr3_nt: TGTGCCAGCTCACCAGACAGGGCTTCTGAAGCTTTCTTT
d_call: -; clone_size: -; j_call: TRBJ2-7; v_call: TRBV6-5; cdr3_aa: CASSPSYEQYF; cdr3_nt: TGTGCCAGCAGTCCTTCCTACGAGCAGTACTTC
d_call: -; clone_size: -; j_call: TRBJ1-2; v_call: TRBV28; cdr3_aa: CASSSDSNYGYTF; cdr3_nt: TGTGCCAGCAGTTCGGACAGTAACTATGGCTACACCTTC
d_call: TRBD2; clone_size: -; j_call: TRBJ2-1; v_call: TRBV9; cdr3_aa: CASSVGISRGRAYNEQFF; cdr3_nt: TGTGCCAGCAGCGTAGGGATCTCCCGCGGGAGGGCCTACAATGAGCAGTTCTTC
d_call: TRBD1; clone_size: -; j_call: TRBJ1-5; v_call: TRBV7-8; cdr3_aa: CASSLQGSGSQPQHF; cdr3_nt: TGTGCCAGCAGCCTACAGGGGAGTGGTAGTCAGCCCCAGCATTTT
d_call: -; clone_size: few; j_call: TRBJ2-7; v_call: TRBV13; cdr3_aa: CASSPRMGEQYF; cdr3_nt: TGTGCCAGCAGCCCCCGGATGGGCGAGCAGTACTTC
d_call: -; clone_size: -; j_call: TRBJ2-7; v_call: TRBV5-1; cdr3_aa: CASSLPGANYEQYF; cdr3_nt: TGCGCCAGCAGCTTGCCAGGGGCCAACTACGAGCAGTACTTC
d_call: TRBD2; clone_size: few; j_call: TRBJ2-1; v_call: TRBV3-1/TRBV3-2; cdr3_aa: CASSRGRRPKGLAGADEQFF; cdr3_nt: TGTGCCAGCAGCCGTGGTAGGCGGCCGAAGGGACTAGCGGGAGCAGATGAGCAGTTCTTC
d_call: TRBD1; clone_size: -; j_call: TRBJ2-7; v_call: TRBV6-5; cdr3_aa: CASRTPGQGVYEQYF; cdr3_nt: TGTGCCAGCAGAACCCCAGGACAGGGAGTCTACGAGCAGTACTTC
d_call: -; clone_size: -; j_call: TRBJ2-7; v_call: TRBV2; cdr3_aa: CASSESLAHRYEQYF; cdr3_nt: TGTGCCAGCAGTGAATCCCTAGCGCATCGCTACGAGCAGTACTTC
d_call: TRBD1; clone_size: -; j_call: TRBJ1-2; v_call: TRBV11-2; cdr3_aa: CASSAGTGSNYGYTF; cdr3_nt: TGTGCCAGCAGCGCTGGGACAGGGTCTAACTATGGCTACACCTTC
d_call: -; clone_size: -; j_call: TRBJ2-5; v_call: TRBV13; cdr3_aa: CASSLVETGKETQYF; cdr3_nt: TGTGCCAGCAGCTTAGTGGAGACAGGCAAGGAGACCCAGTACTTC
d_call: -; clone_size: -; j_call: TRBJ2-7; v_call: TRBV7-2; cdr3_aa: CASSLLPGLAYSASYEQYF; cdr3_nt: TGTGCCAGCAGCTTATTGCCAGGTCTAGCGTACTCAGCCTCCTACGAGCAGTACTTC
d_call: -; clone_size: -; j_call: TRBJ1-1; v_call: TRBV11-3; cdr3_aa: CASSANRDMSEAFF; cdr3_nt: TGTGCCAGCAGTGCCAACCGGGACATGTCTGAAGCTTTCTTT
d_call: TRBD2; clone_size: -; j_call: TRBJ2-1; v_call: TRBV14; cdr3_aa: CASSQVLAGGGEQFF; cdr3_nt: TGTGCCAGCAGCCAAGTCCTAGCGGGAGGTGGTGAGCAGTTCTTC
d_call: TRBD2; clone_size: -; j_call: TRBJ2-1; v_call: TRBV19; cdr3_aa: CASSTHHSGRTYNEQFF; cdr3_nt: TGTGCCAGTAGTACCCATCATAGCGGGAGGACCTACAATGAGCAGTTCTTC
d_call: -; clone_size: -; j_call: TRBJ1-4; v_call: TRBV19; cdr3_aa: CASSQGARWRIEKLFF; cdr3_nt: TGTGCCAGTAGTCAAGGGGCGCGATGGCGGATTGAAAAACTGTTTTTT
d_call: -; clone_size: -; j_call: TRBJ2-2; v_call: TRBV4-2; cdr3_aa: CASSQSGLRQNTGELFF; cdr3_nt: TGTGCCAGCAGCCAGTCGGGACTCCGACAAAACACCGGGGAGCTGTTTTTT
d_call: TRBD1; clone_size: -; j_call: TRBJ1-2; v_call: TRBV7-2; cdr3_aa: CASSSSGTGSLNYGYTF; cdr3_nt: TGTGCCAGCAGCTCATCCGGGACAGGCTCCCTAAACTATGGCTACACCTTC
d_call: -; clone_size: -; j_call: TRBJ1-6; v_call: TRBV19; cdr3_aa: CASSKSPPDSYNSPLHF; cdr3_nt: TGTGCCAGTAGTAAAAGTCCGCCAGACTCCTATAATTCACCCCTCCACTTT
d_call: TRBD1; clone_size: -; j_call: TRBJ1-2; v_call: TRBV7-9; cdr3_aa: CASSSGQGAAGYGYTF; cdr3_nt: TGTGCCAGCAGCTCGGGACAGGGGGCCGCGGGCTATGGCTACACCTTC
d_call: TRBD1; clone_size: once; j_call: TRBJ1-4; v_call: TRBV18; cdr3_aa: CASSPDAGGEKLFF; cdr3_nt: TGTGCCAGCTCACCAGACGCAGGGGGGGAAAAACTGTTTTTT
d_call: -; clone_size: -; j_call: TRBJ2-7; v_call: TRBV5-4; cdr3_aa: CASSRQQGYEQYF; cdr3_nt: TGTGCCAGCAGCCGCCAACAGGGCTACGAGCAGTACTTC
d_call: TRBD2; clone_size: -; j_call: TRBJ2-7; v_call: TRBV6-5; cdr3_aa: CASSPGTSGYEQYF; cdr3_nt: TGTGCCAGCAGCCCCGGGACTAGCGGCTACGAGCAGTACTTC
d_call: TRBD1; clone_size: -; j_call: TRBJ1-2; v_call: TRBV27; cdr3_aa: CASSSYRGSYTF; cdr3_nt: TGTGCCAGCAGTTCTTACAGGGGTTCCTACACCTTC
d_call: -; clone_size: few; j_call: TRBJ1-1; v_call: TRBV5-4; cdr3_aa: CASRRNTEAFF; cdr3_nt: TGTGCCAGCAGGAGGAACACTGAAGCTTTCTTT
d_call: -; clone_size: -; j_call: TRBJ1-6; v_call: TRBV28; cdr3_aa: CASSLGNSPLHF; cdr3_nt: TGTGCCAGCAGTTTAGGTAATTCACCCCTCCACTTT
d_call: -; clone_size: -; j_call: TRBJ1-3; v_call: TRBV2; cdr3_aa: CAGVAGASSGNTIYF; cdr3_nt: TGTGCCGGCGTAGCAGGGGCTAGCTCTGGAAACACCATATATTTT
d_call: -; clone_size: few; j_call: TRBJ2-3; v_call: TRBV5-4; cdr3_aa: CASSNLNRVRGIEDTQYF; cdr3_nt: TGTGCCAGCAGCAACCTCAACAGGGTTCGGGGAATTGAAGATACGCAGTATTTT
d_call: -; clone_size: -; j_call: TRBJ1-1; v_call: TRBV7-2; cdr3_aa: CASSSWTRATEAFF; cdr3_nt: TGTGCCAGCAGCTCCTGGACCCGGGCGACTGAAGCTTTCTTT
d_call: -; clone_size: once; j_call: TRBJ2-7; v_call: TRBV7-2; cdr3_aa: CASSFRAGDEQYF; cdr3_nt: TGTGCCAGCAGCTTTAGGGCAGGGGACGAGCAGTACTTC
d_call: -; clone_size: -; j_call: TRBJ2-1; v_call: TRBV28; cdr3_aa: CASRLRAPNEQFF; cdr3_nt: TGTGCCAGCAGGTTGAGGGCCCCCAATGAGCAGTTCTTC
d_call: -; clone_size: -; j_call: TRBJ1-1; v_call: TRBV19; cdr3_aa: CASTWEQGKRAFF; cdr3_nt: TGTGCCAGTACCTGGGAGCAGGGGAAAAGAGCTTTCTTT
d_call: TRBD1; clone_size: once; j_call: TRBJ2-5; v_call: TRBV11-1; cdr3_aa: CASSSHTGAQETQYF; cdr3_nt: TGTGCCAGCAGCTCTCACACAGGGGCCCAAGAGACCCAGTACTTC
d_call: TRBD2; clone_size: -; j_call: TRBJ2-5; v_call: TRBV30; cdr3_aa: CAHGGSGRAGETQYF; cdr3_nt: TGTGCCCACGGGGGGAGCGGGAGGGCCGGAGAGACCCAGTACTTC
d_call: -; clone_size: -; j_call: TRBJ1-5; v_call: TRBV6-5; cdr3_aa: CASSLTGGLAQHF; cdr3_nt: TGTGCCAGCAGTTTAACGGGGGGTCTAGCCCAGCATTTT
d_call: TRBD1; clone_size: -; j_call: TRBJ1-2; v_call: TRBV20-1; cdr3_aa: CSVIDRVNYGYTF; cdr3_nt: TGCAGTGTTATTGACAGGGTTAACTATGGCTACACCTTC
d_call: -; clone_size: -; j_call: TRBJ2-1; v_call: TRBV18; cdr3_aa: CASSPPGFSSYNEQFF; cdr3_nt: TGTGCCAGCTCACCCCCAGGGTTCAGCTCCTACAATGAGCAGTTCTTC
d_call: TRBD2; clone_size: -; j_call: TRBJ2-7; v_call: TRBV9; cdr3_aa: CASSPRTSGSEQYF; cdr3_nt: TGTGCCAGCAGCCCCCGGACTAGCGGGAGCGAGCAGTACTTC
d_call: TRBD1; clone_size: -; j_call: TRBJ2-7; v_call: TRBV4-2; cdr3_aa: CASSPRDRGPYEQYF; cdr3_nt: TGTGCCAGCAGCCCCCGGGACAGGGGACCCTACGAGCAGTACTTC
d_call: TRBD1; clone_size: -; j_call: TRBJ1-3; v_call: TRBV5-4; cdr3_aa: CASSDEEPDRAGNTIYF; cdr3_nt: TGTGCCAGCAGCGACGAGGAACCGGACAGGGCTGGAAACACCATATATTTT
d_call: TRBD1; clone_size: -; j_call: TRBJ1-1; v_call: TRBV10-3; cdr3_aa: CAISEQGVNTEAFF; cdr3_nt: TGTGCCATCAGTGAACAGGGGGTAAACACTGAAGCTTTCTTT
d_call: -; clone_size: -; j_call: TRBJ1-1; v_call: TRBV15; cdr3_aa: CATSRSGEVGTEAFF; cdr3_nt: TGTGCCACCAGCAGATCGGGGGAAGTGGGGACTGAAGCTTTCTTT
d_call: -; clone_size: -; j_call: TRBJ2-1; v_call: TRBV28; cdr3_aa: CASSLFGAQFF; cdr3_nt: TGTGCCAGCAGTTTATTTGGGGCCCAGTTCTTC
d_call: TRBD1; clone_size: -; j_call: TRBJ1-3; v_call: TRBV28; cdr3_aa: CASSLGDRGPGGTIYF; cdr3_nt: TGTGCCAGCAGTTTAGGAGACAGGGGCCCGGGGGGCACCATATATTTT
d_call: TRBD2; clone_size: -; j_call: TRBJ2-1; v_call: TRBV28; cdr3_aa: CASRSGTSGKQFF; cdr3_nt: TGTGCCAGCAGATCCGGGACTAGCGGAAAGCAGTTCTTC
d_call: -; clone_size: -; j_call: TRBJ2-7; v_call: TRBV12-5; cdr3_aa: CASGTYEQYF; cdr3_nt: TGTGCTAGCGGAACGTACGAGCAGTACTTC
d_call: TRBD1; clone_size: few; j_call: TRBJ2-3; v_call: TRBV5-1; cdr3_aa: CASSLGQGAPDTQYF; cdr3_nt: TGCGCCAGCAGCTTGGGACAGGGGGCTCCAGATACGCAGTATTTT
d_call: TRBD1; clone_size: -; j_call: TRBJ2-7; v_call: TRBV28; cdr3_aa: CASSQGQGFYEQYF; cdr3_nt: TGTGCCAGCAGTCAGGGACAGGGCTTTTACGAGCAGTACTTC
d_call: -; clone_size: -; j_call: TRBJ1-2; v_call: TRBV19; cdr3_aa: CASSQTLFLYGYTF; cdr3_nt: TGTGCCAGTAGCCAGACCCTGTTCCTCTATGGCTACACCTTC
d_call: -; clone_size: -; j_call: TRBJ1-5; v_call: TRBV28; cdr3_aa: CASSLYRTEDGNQPQHF; cdr3_nt: TGTGCCAGCAGTTTATATCGGACGGAGGACGGTAATCAGCCCCAGCATTTT
d_call: TRBD1; clone_size: -; j_call: TRBJ1-3; v_call: TRBV4-2; cdr3_aa: CASSLTGGYGDTIYF; cdr3_nt: TGTGCCAGCAGCCTAACAGGGGGCTACGGGGACACCATATATTTT
d_call: -; clone_size: -; j_call: TRBJ1-4; v_call: TRBV10-1; cdr3_aa: CASSEMMGWGYNEKLFF; cdr3_nt: TGCGCCAGCAGTGAGATGATGGGGTGGGGATATAATGAAAAACTGTTTTTT